This T cell receptor (beta chain) is drawn from a study of shared clonotypes between healthy human individuals. In germline, CDR1 is SGHKS, CDR2 YYEKEE (reference sequence). Trimming cost V 4 bases and J 4 bases; bases outside gene matches: 6. The CDR3 extends over 15 amino acids. General study results and limits: Non-shared clonotypes were found to have lower generation probabilities than the clonotypes that were shared by all four of the sorted-subset donors. Though the depth was large, rarefaction showed that sorted-subset sequencing was incomplete. Sharing across four donors was highest in naive CD4 (approximately 5%) and lowest in memory CD8 (0.4%).

How the authors handled the data: Without quality scores, immunoSEQ junctional reads could not be filtered like full-length reads. Clones were read by immunoSEQ multiplex PCR, and TCRdb kept only the in-frame ones, dropping some. V, J and clone size are those of that table, while D and trimming were read from the DNA. The sample lists roughly 660,000 clones; less than 95% were seen once. As to this clone: Its antigen remains unknown.

The source of this sequence is a man between 18 and 35 years old in good health. Some clones in this sample may be carry-over from other donors' samples. The sample taken for sequencing was memory CD8+ T cells from PBMCs. This sample's subset: CD45RO+ cells pooled with CCR7-negative TemRA cells. This chain connects TRBV5-5 to TRBJ2-5; 11 nucleotides align to TRBD2. Written as DNA, the CDR3 is TGTGCCAGCAGCCCGGAACTAGCGGGAGTAGAGACCCAGTACTTC. Translated: CASSPELAGVETQYF.